The 14 T cell receptor beta chains reported below all come from one sample, sequenced in a study of CD8 T cells in ankylosing spondylitis. MiXCR, applied by TCRdb to the 5' RACE reads, yields one record per CDR3 protein. This table holds almost 250,000 distinct CDR3 sequences, more than 25% found once. Specimen: blood, either unsorted or a sorted T cell fraction (not recorded which). The receptors shown here come from a male donor with ankylosing spondylitis or in good health (not recorded which).

The chain is built from TRBV20-1 and TRBJ1-4; the D is unclear. V lost 6 bases to trimming and J lost 3 bases, with 11 bases between them. The CDR3 spans 13 residues. The germline V gene encodes CDR1 DFQATT and CDR2 SNEGSKA (reference sequence). CDR3 sequence (DNA): TGCAGTGCACGGACGTGGGCTAATGAAAAACTGTTTTTT. Translating it yields CSARTWANEKLFF.

This chain connects TRBV7-2 to TRBJ1-5; unclear D gene. The CDR3 consists of 16 residues. Per germline, CDR1 SGHTA and CDR2 FQGNSA. The ends were cut back, 3 bases at V and 4 bases at J, with 16 bases in the middle. Here the CDR3 DNA reads TGTGCCAGCAGCTTGGCGGGCGGACGCCTAAATCAGCCCCAGCATTTT. It is translated as CASSLAGGRLNQPQHF.

This clonotype is labeled as medium-sized. This sequence joins TRBV20-1 and TRBJ2-7; 14 bases align to TRBD2. The CDR3 has 19 amino acids. Germline CDR1 reads DFQATT; CDR2 reads SNEGSKA (reference sequence). V was clipped by 0 bases and J by 0 bases; unmatched bases: 10. CDR3 amino acids: CSARDSGTSGRPSSYEQYF. The CDR3 DNA follows: TGCAGTGCTAGAGATTCCGGGACTAGCGGGAGACCCAGCTCCTACGAGCAGTACTTC.

This clonotype was detected ten times or more. The chain carries TRBV3-1 and TRBJ2-7; D unclear. The CDR3 has 11 amino acids. The V end lost 1 base, the J end lost 6 bases, and 4 bases lay between the germline ends. CDR1 and CDR2 from the germline V gene are LGHDT and YNNKEL (reference sequence). The CDR3 is CASSQVGEQYF. The CDR3 coding sequence is TGTGCCAGCAGCCAAGTCGGCGAGCAGTACTTC.

This clonotype was seen at least ten times. The chain carries TRBV6-1 and TRBJ2-5, with D uncertain. The germline V gene encodes CDR1 MNHNS and CDR2 SASEGT. The CDR3 spans 13 residues. The V gene lost 9 bases and the J gene lost 2 bases, with 13 bases spanning the gap. This chain's CDR3 is CASSRSEQETQYF. The CDR3 DNA follows: TGTGCCAGTTCCAGGAGCGAGCAAGAGACCCAGTACTTC.

The gene calls are TRBV28 and TRBJ1-2, with D possibly being TRBD1 (6 bases). Germline loops: CDR1 MDHEN, CDR2 SYDVKM. V lost 7 bases and J lost 7, with 16 bases in between. The CDR3 has 13 amino acids. Here the CDR3 DNA reads TGTGCCAGCATCTCCGAGGGGGTATCTGGCTACACCTTC. Translating it yields CASISEGVSGYTF.

The chain links TRBV7-6 to TRBJ2-4; D perhaps matches TRBD1 (5 bases). CDR1 and CDR2 (germline): SGHVS, FNYEAQ. Trimming pared 5 bases from V and 0 bases from J, leaving 5 bases between. CDR3 size: 13 residues. Here the CDR3 DNA reads TGTGCCAGCAGCAGGGGAGCCAAAAACATTCAGTACTTC. It specifies CASSRGAKNIQYF.

The sample holds a few counts of this clonotype. This chain connects TRBV11-2 to TRBJ2-7; 9 positions agree with TRBD1. V trimming: 6 bases; J trimming: 6 bases; junction bases outside the gene matches: 6. The CDR3 length is 13 residues. Germline V gene sequence: CDR1 SGHAT, CDR2 FQNNGV. CDR3 in DNA: TGTGCCAGCAGTGGACAGGGGTACAGCGAGCAGTACTTC. Its translation is CASSGQGYSEQYF.

This clonotype was counted a few times. The V call is TRBV29-1, the J call TRBJ2-1; perhaps TRBD2 as D (6 bases). This CDR3 is built from 13 residues. Germline CDR1 SQVTM, CDR2 ANQGSEA. The germline V and J ends were trimmed by 6 bases and 7 bases, with 16 bases remaining between them. The CDR3 coding sequence is TGCAGCGTCGCAAAAGCAGGAGGGAATGAGCAGTTCTTC. Translating it yields CSVAKAGGNEQFF.

The V and J genes are TRBV11-2 and TRBJ1-1, with D possibly matching TRBD1 (5 bases). CDR3 length equals 15 residues. CDR1 and CDR2 (germline): SGHAT, FQNNGV. The V gene lost 0 bases and the J gene lost 4 bases, with 12 bases spanning the gap. CDR3: CASSLEALQGTEAFF. The CDR3 nucleotides are TGTGCCAGCAGCTTAGAAGCTCTCCAGGGCACTGAAGCTTTCTTT.

Only a few counts were recorded for this clonotype. V gene TRBV20-1 combines with J gene TRBJ2-3, with 10 bases aligning to TRBD2. The V segment lost 8 bases and the J segment 3 bases; nucleotides outside the gene matches: 5. Germline CDR1 DFQATT, CDR2 SNEGSKA (reference sequence). The CDR3 has 13 residues. CDR3 bases: TGCAGTTTGGAGCGGGGGGGGACAGATACGCAGTATTTT. Protein sequence: CSLERGGTDTQYF.

V and J are TRBV27 and TRBJ2-5; the D gene is possibly TRBD1 (6 bases). The V gene lost 5 bases and the J gene lost 4 bases, with 20 bases spanning the gap. Germline CDR1 MNHEY, CDR2 SMNVEV (reference sequence). CDR3 size: 16 residues. This CDR3 reads CASSTEDSLSIETQYF. DNA of the CDR3: TGTGCCAGCAGTACCGAGGACAGTCTTTCGATAGAGACCCAGTACTTC.

The chain carries TRBV20-1 and TRBJ1-1; D is undetermined. Germline loops: CDR1 DFQATT, CDR2 SNEGSKA (reference sequence). CDR3 length equals 12 residues. The V and J ends lost 3 bases and 3 bases respectively, with 8 bases between them. CDR3 DNA sequence: TGCAGTGCTAGGGTATCGGACACTGAAGCTTTCTTT. Amino acids: CSARVSDTEAFF.

There are many counts of this clonotype. The rearrangement uses TRBV5-5 and TRBJ2-2, with unresolved D. Trimming cost V 4 bases and J 5 bases, with 3 bases left between them. The CDR3 totals 11 residues. The germline V gene has CDR1 SGHKS and CDR2 YYEKEE (reference sequence). The CDR3 is CASSRTGELFF. The CDR3 DNA follows: TGTGCCAGCAGCCGTACCGGGGAGCTGTTTTTT.